This is a list of T cell receptor beta chains from one sample in a study of shared clonotypes between healthy human individuals. This table comes from immunoSEQ multiplex PCR, and its TCRdb copy is limited to in-frame clones, with some not included. The profile shows nearly 1,000,000 clones, more than 75% of them singletons. The sample consisted of memory CD4+ T cells sorted from blood. These receptor sequences come from a man aged 18 to 29 in good health. The CDR3 runs from the conserved cysteine through the conserved F or W. Each record gives: clone size, D gene, V gene, J gene, CDR3 protein, CDR3 DNA. D genes are given only for firm matches. Rows may omit the clone size; those that give it use once, few, many or a size class.

few,-,TRBV11-2,TRBJ1-2,CASSLEGGTVYGYTF,TGTGCCAGCAGCTTAGAAGGGGGGACGGTTTATGGCTACACCTTC
-,-,TRBV5-1,TRBJ2-2,CASSLAWGSAGELFF,TGCGCCAGCAGCTTGGCCTGGGGGAGTGCCGGGGAGCTGTTTTTT
once,-,TRBV5-5,TRBJ2-3,CASSLEARGGNTDTQYF,TGTGCCAGCAGCTTGGAGGCTCGGGGCGGAAATACAGATACGCAGTATTTT
-,-,TRBV5-6,TRBJ2-7,CASSLGPKRDYEQYF,TGTGCCAGCAGCTTAGGACCCAAGAGGGACTACGAGCAGTACTTC
once,-,TRBV10-1,TRBJ1-6,CASSEYYNSPLHF,TGCGCCAGCAGTGAATACTATAATTCACCCCTCCACTTT
-,TRBD2,TRBV6-5,TRBJ2-3,CASSYGAGEGTDTQYF,TGTGCCAGCAGTTACGGGGCGGGAGAGGGCACAGATACGCAGTATTTT
-,-,TRBV11-1,TRBJ2-5,CASTTTGKQETQYF,TGTGCCAGCACCACCACAGGGAAACAAGAGACCCAGTACTTC
-,-,TRBV5-1,TRBJ2-1,CASSLEGGYNEQFF,TGCGCCAGCAGCTTGGAAGGGGGATACAATGAGCAGTTCTTC
once,TRBD1,TRBV5-1,TRBJ2-7,CASSLAQGAFNEQYF,TGCGCCAGCAGCTTGGCGCAGGGGGCATTCAACGAGCAGTACTTC
-,-,TRBV6-5,TRBJ2-2,CASSPRPGNTGELFF,TGTGCCAGCAGCCCGCGGCCGGGTAACACCGGGGAGCTGTTTTTT
-,-,TRBV10-3,TRBJ1-1,CATAAGPDTEAFF,TGTGCCACCGCCGCTGGTCCGGACACTGAAGCTTTCTTT
few,-,TRBV7-9,TRBJ1-2,CASSPMANYGYTF,TGTGCCAGCAGCCCCATGGCTAACTATGGCTACACCTTC
-,-,TRBV6-1,TRBJ2-7,CASSRRGALRNEQYF,TGTGCCAGCAGTCGTCGAGGGGCCCTCAGGAACGAGCAGTACTTC
-,-,TRBV4-2,TRBJ2-5,CASSQGRGVETQYF,TGTGCCAGCAGCCAAGGGCGGGGCGTAGAGACCCAGTACTTC
-,TRBD1,TRBV5-1,TRBJ1-5,CASSSTGGNQPQHF,TGCGCCAGCAGTTCAACAGGGGGAAACCAGCCCCAGCATTTT
-,TRBD2,TRBV7-2,TRBJ2-5,CASSPIAGETQYF,TGTGCCAGCAGCCCTATAGCGGGAGAGACCCAGTACTTC
once,-,TRBV7-9,TRBJ1-4,CASSLGVATNEKLFF,TGTGCCAGCAGCTTAGGGGTTGCAACTAATGAAAAACTGTTTTTT
-,TRBD1,TRBV5-1,TRBJ2-1,CASSPRGRNYEQFF,TGCGCCAGCAGCCCCAGGGGGCGCAACTATGAGCAGTTCTTC
-,-,TRBV7-8,TRBJ2-7,CASSLGVAYEQYF,TGTGCCAGCAGCTTAGGGGTTGCCTACGAGCAGTACTTC
once,-,TRBV4-3,TRBJ2-3,CASSRLLFSADTQYF,TGCGCCAGCAGCAGACTTTTATTTTCGGCAGATACGCAGTATTTT
-,TRBD1,TRBV6-5,TRBJ1-6,CASRPGTVVDSPLHF,TGTGCCAGCAGACCTGGGACAGTGGTGGATTCACCCCTCCACTTT
once,TRBD2,TRBV5-4,TRBJ2-7,CASSSGLAGPYEQYF,TGTGCCAGCAGCTCGGGACTAGCGGGACCCTACGAGCAGTACTTC
many,-,TRBV12-5,TRBJ2-2,CASGPLGARELFF,TGTGCTAGTGGTCCATTGGGGGCTCGGGAGCTGTTTTTT
-,-,TRBV28,TRBJ1-1,CASSNVQDSRAAFF,TGTGCCAGCAGTAACGTCCAGGACAGTCGTGCAGCTTTCTTT
few,TRBD2,TRBV7-2,TRBJ2-5,CASSVGLAGETQYF,TGTGCCAGCAGCGTTGGACTAGCGGGAGAGACCCAGTACTTC
-,TRBD2,TRBV27,TRBJ2-3,CASSLRLAGRADTQYF,TGTGCCAGCAGTTTGCGACTAGCGGGTCGGGCAGATACGCAGTATTTT
-,-,TRBV5-6,TRBJ1-4,CASRKGSAKLFF,TGTGCCAGCAGAAAGGGGTCCGCAAAACTGTTTTTT